The rows below give T cell receptor beta chains drawn from one sample of a study of T cell repertoires in cytomegalovirus infection. Which antigens these TCRs recognize remains unknown. TCRdb re-called the reads through MiXCR, storing one row per CDR3 protein. The sample contains hundreds of thousands of distinct CDR3 sequences, approximately 32% of which appear only once. This specimen consisted of cultured CD8+ T cells from PBMCs, obtained from culture after CMV antigen stimulation. The receptor set was obtained from a human donor in good health (CMV status not recorded). Some clones in this sample may be carry-over from other donors' samples. Each CDR3 is given with its conserved first and last residue. Fields, in order: clone size, V gene, J gene, D gene, CDR3 protein, CDR3 DNA. D genes are given only for firm matches. Rows may omit the clone size; those that give it use once, few, many or a size class.

-,TRBV19,TRBJ1-2,-,CASSDRSDGYTF,TGTGCCAGTAGTGATAGATCCGATGGCTACACCTTC
-,TRBV4-3,TRBJ1-1,TRBD1,CASSQEGTGRTEAFF,TGCGCCAGCAGCCAAGAGGGGACAGGCCGAACTGAAGCTTTCTTT
-,TRBV12-3/TRBV12-4,TRBJ1-6,-,CASRPPGASPLHF,TGTGCCAGCAGACCCCCCGGGGCGTCACCCCTCCACTTT
-,TRBV6-2/TRBV6-3,TRBJ2-1,TRBD2,CASSYVSGGNNEQFF,TGTGCCAGCAGTTACGTGAGCGGGGGGAACAATGAGCAGTTCTTC
many,TRBV7-2,TRBJ2-5,TRBD2,CASSLRGTRMQETQYF,TGTGCCAGCAGCTTACGAGGGACTAGGATGCAAGAGACCCAGTACTTC
few,TRBV27,TRBJ2-7,-,CASSLRTLGGDEQYF,TGTGCCAGCAGCCTGCGGACTTTGGGTGGGGACGAGCAGTACTTC
-,TRBV2,TRBJ1-5,-,CASSTYPRAPGDQPQHF,TGTGCCAGCAGCACTTACCCCCGGGCCCCAGGGGATCAGCCCCAGCATTTT
many,TRBV7-6,TRBJ1-5,TRBD1,CASSLGQGAGQPQHF,TGTGCCAGCAGCTTAGGACAGGGGGCAGGTCAGCCCCAGCATTTT
many,TRBV7-2,TRBJ1-2,-,CASSLDEDFGYTF,TGTGCCAGCAGCTTAGATGAGGATTTTGGCTACACCTTC
many,TRBV11-2,TRBJ2-1,TRBD2,CASSLDLADYNEQFF,TGTGCCAGCAGCTTAGATCTAGCGGACTACAATGAGCAGTTCTTC
few,TRBV7-9,TRBJ2-4,-,CASSSWTLAKNIQYF,TGTGCCAGCAGCTCGTGGACACTAGCCAAAAACATTCAGTACTTC
few,TRBV28,TRBJ1-1,-,CASNPNPIEAFF,TGTGCCAGCAACCCCAATCCCATAGAAGCTTTCTTT
few,TRBV7-2,TRBJ2-1,TRBD2,CASSLTSGGLNNEQFF,TGTGCCAGCAGCTTGACTAGCGGGGGACTAAACAATGAGCAGTTCTTC
-,TRBV5-1,TRBJ2-7,TRBD2,CASSYGTSGDYEQYF,TGCGCCAGCAGCTACGGGACTAGCGGGGACTACGAGCAGTACTTC
-,TRBV11-2,TRBJ2-1,-,CASSLAKRGPLKFF,TGTGCCAGCAGCTTAGCCAAGAGGGGTCCGCTTAAATTCTTC
few,TRBV4-1,TRBJ1-1,TRBD1,CASSQGTGGSEAFF,TGCGCCAGCAGCCAAGGGACAGGGGGCTCCGAAGCTTTCTTT
-,TRBV6-2/TRBV6-3,TRBJ1-1,-,CASSTPRRGSTEAFF,TGTGCCAGCAGTACCCCGCGGCGAGGGAGCACTGAAGCTTTCTTT
-,TRBV6-6,TRBJ2-2,TRBD1,CATPGTETGELFF,TGTGCCACTCCCGGGACAGAGACCGGGGAGCTGTTTTTT
-,TRBV28,TRBJ2-6,-,CASSLRGGVDPGANVLTF,TGTGCCAGCAGTTTGAGGGGGGGAGTGGACCCCGGGGCCAACGTCCTGACTTTC
-,TRBV7-9,TRBJ2-1,TRBD1,CASSLWTGVDEQFF,TGTGCCAGCAGCTTATGGACAGGGGTCGATGAGCAGTTCTTC
many,TRBV12-3/TRBV12-4,TRBJ2-3,-,CASSGPGPPSTDTQYF,TGTGCCAGCAGCGGACCGGGACCACCTAGCACAGATACGCAGTATTTT
many,TRBV12-3/TRBV12-4,TRBJ2-1,TRBD1,CASRHRGNNEQFF,TGTGCCAGCAGACACAGGGGTAACAATGAGCAGTTCTTC
few,TRBV5-1,TRBJ2-2,-,CASSPPGSTGELFF,TGCGCCAGCAGCCCCCCAGGGAGCACCGGGGAGCTGTTTTTT
-,TRBV11-3,TRBJ1-6,TRBD1,CASSRGTGGNSPLHF,TGTGCCAGCAGTAGGGGGACAGGGGGCAATTCACCCCTCCACTTT
-,TRBV2,TRBJ2-2,-,CASTWTPNTGELFF,TGTGCCAGCACTTGGACACCGAACACCGGGGAGCTGTTTTTT
-,TRBV5-6,TRBJ2-3,-,CASSLVSSAVDTQYF,TGTGCCAGCAGCTTGGTGTCTAGCGCCGTGGATACGCAGTATTTT
many,TRBV7-8,TRBJ2-2,TRBD2,CASRPLAGVTTNTGELFF,TGTGCCAGCCGCCCACTAGCGGGGGTCACTACGAACACCGGGGAGCTGTTTTTT
few,TRBV7-9,TRBJ1-4,-,CASSLETPTTNEKLFF,TGTGCCAGCAGCTTAGAAACCCCCACAACTAATGAAAAACTGTTTTTT
few,TRBV4-1,TRBJ1-4,TRBD1,CASSQGGNNEKLFF,TGCGCCAGCAGTCAGGGGGGAAATAATGAAAAACTGTTTTTT
-,TRBV4-3,TRBJ1-6,TRBD1,CASSQEGTGVSPLHF,TGCGCCAGCAGCCAAGAAGGGACAGGGGTTTCACCCCTCCACTTT
-,TRBV27,TRBJ1-6,-,CASSFINSPLHF,TGTGCCAGCAGTTTCATCAATTCACCCCTCCACTTT
-,TRBV19,TRBJ1-5,-,CASSILTAYSNQPQHF,TGTGCCAGTAGTATTCTAACAGCCTATAGCAATCAGCCCCAGCATTTT
many,TRBV7-8,TRBJ2-1,-,CASSPYEPDYPLYNEQFF,TGTGCCAGCAGCCCCTACGAACCCGACTACCCGCTATACAATGAGCAGTTCTTC
many,TRBV29-1,TRBJ2-3,-,CSVEEAVPRTDTQYF,TGCAGCGTTGAAGAGGCAGTCCCTCGCACAGATACGCAGTATTTT
-,TRBV12-5,TRBJ1-4,-,CASGFTHDAQGINEKLFF,TGTGCTAGTGGTTTTACGCATGATGCCCAGGGAATTAATGAAAAACTGTTTTTT
many,TRBV7-8,TRBJ2-1,-,CASSLSDRNIYNEQFF,TGTGCCAGCAGCCTCTCCGACAGGAACATTTACAATGAGCAGTTCTTC
-,TRBV9,TRBJ1-6,-,CASSVARGGSSSPLHF,TGTGCCAGCAGCGTAGCAAGAGGGGGGTCGAGTTCACCCCTCCACTTT
few,TRBV4-1,TRBJ1-6,-,CASSQDSGDGSPLHF,TGCGCCAGCAGCCAAGATTCAGGGGATGGTTCACCCCTCCACTTT
-,TRBV5-3,TRBJ1-2,TRBD1,CASTQGAGDYGYTF,TGTGCCAGCACCCAGGGGGCAGGCGACTATGGCTACACCTTC
-,TRBV6-2/TRBV6-3,TRBJ1-5,-,CASSYSEGVYQPQHF,TGTGCCAGCAGTTACTCCGAAGGTGTCTATCAGCCCCAGCATTTT
many,TRBV7-8,TRBJ2-1,TRBD2,CASSPRTSGGAYNEQFF,TGTGCCAGCAGCCCTAGGACTAGCGGGGGGGCCTACAATGAGCAGTTCTTC
-,TRBV2,TRBJ1-1,-,CASSASGPQAFF,TGTGCCAGCAGTGCATCCGGCCCCCAAGCTTTCTTT
-,TRBV10-2,TRBJ2-7,TRBD2,CTSAERERYEQYF,TGCACCAGCGCGGAGCGGGAGAGATACGAGCAGTACTTC
few,TRBV7-2,TRBJ1-3,TRBD1,CASSSLKLTGGSGNTIYF,TGTGCCAGCAGCTCCTTGAAGCTGACAGGGGGGTCTGGAAACACCATATATTTT
-,TRBV7-9,TRBJ2-5,TRBD1,CASGSQPGQQETQYF,TGTGCCAGCGGGTCCCAGCCGGGACAGCAAGAGACCCAGTACTTC
-,TRBV15,TRBJ2-1,TRBD1,CATSKGQGARDEQFF,TGTGCCACCAGCAAGGGACAGGGGGCGCGAGATGAGCAGTTCTTC
-,TRBV27,TRBJ2-1,TRBD2,CASLVHSGGARYEQFF,TGTGCCAGCTTAGTCCATAGCGGGGGGGCGAGGTATGAGCAGTTCTTC
few,TRBV7-8,TRBJ1-1,-,CASSPTLRLRNTEAFF,TGTGCCAGCAGCCCCACCCTTCGTCTCAGGAACACTGAAGCTTTCTTT
few,TRBV12-3/TRBV12-4,TRBJ1-2,-,CASSPGGLGYTF,TGTGCCAGCAGTCCTGGGGGATTAGGCTACACCTTC
-,TRBV7-6,TRBJ2-4,TRBD2,CASSLAENFSPSGGAKAKNIQYF,TGTGCCAGCAGCTTAGCCGAAAACTTTTCCCCTAGCGGGGGGGCCAAGGCCAAAAACATTCAGTACTTC
many,TRBV10-3,TRBJ2-1,-,CAIKKGNEQFF,TGTGCCATCAAGAAGGGCAATGAGCAGTTCTTC
few,TRBV5-4,TRBJ2-3,TRBD2,CASSWDSSGGEETDTQYF,TGTGCCAGCAGCTGGGACTCTAGCGGGGGGGAAGAAACAGATACGCAGTATTTT